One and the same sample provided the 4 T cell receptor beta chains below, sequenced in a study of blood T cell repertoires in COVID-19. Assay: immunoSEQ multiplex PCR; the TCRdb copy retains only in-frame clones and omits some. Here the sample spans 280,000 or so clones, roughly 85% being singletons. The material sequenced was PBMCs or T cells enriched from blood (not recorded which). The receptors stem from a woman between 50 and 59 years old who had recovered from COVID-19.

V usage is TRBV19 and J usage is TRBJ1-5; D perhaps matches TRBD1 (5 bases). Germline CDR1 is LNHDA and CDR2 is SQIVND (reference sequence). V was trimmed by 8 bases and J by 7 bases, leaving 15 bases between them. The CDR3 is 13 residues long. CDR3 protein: CASGQGSYQPQHF. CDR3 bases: TGTGCCAGTGGGCAGGGAAGTTACCAGCCCCAGCATTTT.

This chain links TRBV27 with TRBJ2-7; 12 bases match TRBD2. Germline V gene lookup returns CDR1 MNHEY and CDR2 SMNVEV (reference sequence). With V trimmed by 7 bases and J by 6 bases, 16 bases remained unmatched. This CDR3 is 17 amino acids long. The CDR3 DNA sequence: TGTGCCAGCACCACGCCCCCGACTAGCGGGAGAAAGGGCGAGCAGTACTTC. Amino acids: CASTTPPTSGRKGEQYF.

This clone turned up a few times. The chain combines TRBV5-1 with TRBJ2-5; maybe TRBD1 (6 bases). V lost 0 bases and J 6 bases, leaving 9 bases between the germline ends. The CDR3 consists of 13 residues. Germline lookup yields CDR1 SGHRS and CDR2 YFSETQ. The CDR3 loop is CASSLDRAQTQYF. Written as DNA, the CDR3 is TGCGCCAGCAGCTTGGACAGGGCGCAGACCCAGTACTTC.

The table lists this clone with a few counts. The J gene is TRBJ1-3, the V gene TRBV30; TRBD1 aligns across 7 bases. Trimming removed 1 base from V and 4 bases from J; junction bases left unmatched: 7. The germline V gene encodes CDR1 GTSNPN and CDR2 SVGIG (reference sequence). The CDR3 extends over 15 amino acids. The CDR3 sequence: CAWSAPIRGGNTIYF. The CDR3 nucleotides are TGTGCCTGGAGTGCCCCGATCAGGGGGGGAAACACCATATATTTT.